This T cell receptor (beta chain) was sequenced during a study of control samples from healthy donors and cancer patients. Trimming at V came to 5 bases and at J to 7 bases, leaving 6 bases not matched to a gene. The CDR3 is 13 residues long. The method was immunoSEQ multiplex PCR; TCRdb's version includes in-frame clones alone and lacks a portion of them. This sample carries around 26,000 clones, 82% of them seen once, and the ten largest clones take about 25%. This TCR was recovered from a man aged 60 to 69 with colorectal cancer. What was sequenced was PBMCs. The V and J genes are TRBV12-3 or TRBV12-4 and TRBJ1-1; 8 nucleotides line up with TRBD1. CDR3 in DNA: TGTGCCAGCAGTCGACAGGGGCCTGGTGAAGCTTTCTTT. Amino acids: CASSRQGPGEAFF.